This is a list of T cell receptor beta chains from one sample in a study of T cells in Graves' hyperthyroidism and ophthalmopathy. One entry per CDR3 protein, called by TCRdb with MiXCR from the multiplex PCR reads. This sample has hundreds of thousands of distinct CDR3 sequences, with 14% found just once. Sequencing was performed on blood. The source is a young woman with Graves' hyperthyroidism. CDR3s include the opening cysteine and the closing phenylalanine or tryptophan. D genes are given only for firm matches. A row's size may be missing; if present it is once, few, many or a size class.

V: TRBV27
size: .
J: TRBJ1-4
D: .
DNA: TGTGCCAGCAGTCGAATTGGACGGAATAATGAAAAACTGTTTTTT
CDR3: CASSRIGRNNEKLFF

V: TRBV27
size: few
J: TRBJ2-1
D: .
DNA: TGTGCCAGCAGTTTAATGCCCACCTCGGCGACTGAGCAGTTCTTC
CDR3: CASSLMPTSATEQFF

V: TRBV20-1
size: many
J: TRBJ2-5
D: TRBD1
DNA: TGCAGTGCCCGGACCAGGGGGGAGACCCAGTACTTC
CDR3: CSARTRGETQYF

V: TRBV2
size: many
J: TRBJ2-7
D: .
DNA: TGTGCCAGCACCCGGAAAGAGGACGAGCAGTACTTC
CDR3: CASTRKEDEQYF

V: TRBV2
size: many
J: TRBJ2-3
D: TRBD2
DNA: TGTGCCAGCAGTGAAAGAAGAGGGAGACTAGCGGGATTCGCAGATACGCAGTATTTT
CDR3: CASSERRGRLAGFADTQYF

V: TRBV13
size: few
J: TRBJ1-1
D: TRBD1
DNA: TGTGCCAGCAGCCCAGGGGGACGGATTCTAGGGGTCACTGAAGCTTTCTTT
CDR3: CASSPGGRILGVTEAFF

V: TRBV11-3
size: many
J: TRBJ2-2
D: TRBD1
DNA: TGTGCCAGCAGCTGGGCCAGGGGGACCGGGGAGCTGTTTTTT
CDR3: CASSWARGTGELFF

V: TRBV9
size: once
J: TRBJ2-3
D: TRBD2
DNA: TGTGCCAGCAGCTTAACAGGCCGGGGGGGCCTCTTCGCAGATACGCAGTATTTT
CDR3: CASSLTGRGGLFADTQYF

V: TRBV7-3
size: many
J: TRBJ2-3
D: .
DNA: TGTGCCAGCAGCTTGGGGGCCTTGGGCAGCCCCGGGGCGGGAACAGATACGCAGTATTTT
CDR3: CASSLGALGSPGAGTDTQYF

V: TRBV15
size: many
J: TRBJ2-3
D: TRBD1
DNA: TGTGCCACCAGGGAGACAGGGAAGGCTCCAGATACGCAGTATTTT
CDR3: CATRETGKAPDTQYF

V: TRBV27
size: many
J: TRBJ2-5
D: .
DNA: TGTGCCAGCTCCCACTCTACGGGAGTCTGGCGAGAGACCCAGTACTTC
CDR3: CASSHSTGVWRETQYF

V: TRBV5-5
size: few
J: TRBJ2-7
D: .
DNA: TGTGCCAGCAGCCCTCCCCTACTAGACCGCGAGCAGTACTTC
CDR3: CASSPPLLDREQYF

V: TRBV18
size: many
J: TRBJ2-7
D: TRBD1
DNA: TGTGCCAGCTCACCCGGGACAGCCGAGCAGTACTTC
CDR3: CASSPGTAEQYF

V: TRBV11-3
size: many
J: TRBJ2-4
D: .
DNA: TGTGCCAGCAGCTTATCTATTGGGACTGTCCAAAACATTCAGTACTTC
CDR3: CASSLSIGTVQNIQYF

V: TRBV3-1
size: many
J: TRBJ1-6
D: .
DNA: TGTGCCAGCAGCCAAGATCTCTCTTATGGATTACCCCTCCACTTT
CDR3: CASSQDLSYGLPLHF

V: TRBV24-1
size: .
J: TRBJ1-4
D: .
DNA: TGTGCCACCAGTGATTCAGGGACGGAAAAACTGTTTTTT
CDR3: CATSDSGTEKLFF

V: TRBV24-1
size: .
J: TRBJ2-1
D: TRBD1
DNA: TGTGCCACCAGTGACTCCGGGACAGGGTGGAATGAGCAGTTCTTC
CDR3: CATSDSGTGWNEQFF

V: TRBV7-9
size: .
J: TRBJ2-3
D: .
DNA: TGTGCCAGCCAGGAAGGGACAGATACGCAGTATTTT
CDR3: CASQEGTDTQYF